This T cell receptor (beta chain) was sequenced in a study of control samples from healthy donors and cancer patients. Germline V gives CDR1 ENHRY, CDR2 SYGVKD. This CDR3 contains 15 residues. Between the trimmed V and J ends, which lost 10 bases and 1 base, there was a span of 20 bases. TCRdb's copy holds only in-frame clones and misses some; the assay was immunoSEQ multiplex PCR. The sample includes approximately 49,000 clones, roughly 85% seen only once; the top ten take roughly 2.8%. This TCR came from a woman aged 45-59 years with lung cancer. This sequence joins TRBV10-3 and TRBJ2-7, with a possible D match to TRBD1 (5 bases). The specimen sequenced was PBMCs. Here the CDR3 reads CATLSPNRTSYEQYF. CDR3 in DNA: TGTGCCACCCTTTCACCTAACAGGACGTCCTACGAGCAGTACTTC.